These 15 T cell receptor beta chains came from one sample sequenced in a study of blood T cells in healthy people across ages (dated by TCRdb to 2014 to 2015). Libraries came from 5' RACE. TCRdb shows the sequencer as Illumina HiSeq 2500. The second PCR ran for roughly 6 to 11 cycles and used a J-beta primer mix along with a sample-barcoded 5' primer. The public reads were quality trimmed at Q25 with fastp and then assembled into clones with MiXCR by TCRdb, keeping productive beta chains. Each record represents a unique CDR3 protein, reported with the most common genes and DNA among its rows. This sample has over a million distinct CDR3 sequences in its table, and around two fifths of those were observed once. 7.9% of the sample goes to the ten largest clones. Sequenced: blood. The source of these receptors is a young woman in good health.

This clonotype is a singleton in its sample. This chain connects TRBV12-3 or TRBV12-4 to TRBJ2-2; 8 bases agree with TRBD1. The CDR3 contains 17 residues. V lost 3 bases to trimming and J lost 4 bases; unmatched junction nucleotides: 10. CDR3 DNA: TGTGCCAGCAGTTTTGCCCCCGGGACAGGCGGCACCGGGGAGCTGTTTTTT. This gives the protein CASSFAPGTGGTGELFF.

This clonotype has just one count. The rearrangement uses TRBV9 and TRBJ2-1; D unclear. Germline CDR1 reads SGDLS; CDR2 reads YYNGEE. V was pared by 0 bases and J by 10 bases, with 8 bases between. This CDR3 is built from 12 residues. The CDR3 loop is CASSVARGEQFF. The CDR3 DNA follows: TGTGCCAGCAGCGTAGCGAGAGGAGAGCAGTTCTTC.

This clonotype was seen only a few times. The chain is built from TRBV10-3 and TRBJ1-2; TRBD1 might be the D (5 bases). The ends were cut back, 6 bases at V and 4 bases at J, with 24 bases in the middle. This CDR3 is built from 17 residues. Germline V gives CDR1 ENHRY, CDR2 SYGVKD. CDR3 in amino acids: CAIRTSGDSPLGYGYTF. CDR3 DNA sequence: TGTGCCATCAGGACATCCGGCGACAGCCCCCTGGGCTATGGCTACACCTTC.

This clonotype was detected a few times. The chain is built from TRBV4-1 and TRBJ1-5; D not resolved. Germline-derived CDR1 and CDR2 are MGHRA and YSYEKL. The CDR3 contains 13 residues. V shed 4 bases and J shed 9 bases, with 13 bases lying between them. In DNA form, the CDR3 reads TGCGCCAGCAGCCCATCTGAAGGCGGGCCCCAGCATTTT. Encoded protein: CASSPSEGGPQHF.

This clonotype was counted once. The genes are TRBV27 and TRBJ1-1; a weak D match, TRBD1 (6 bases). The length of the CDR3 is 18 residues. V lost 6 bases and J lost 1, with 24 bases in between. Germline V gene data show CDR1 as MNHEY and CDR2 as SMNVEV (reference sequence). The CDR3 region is CASSRPGTPPGRNTEAFF. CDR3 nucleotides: TGTGCCAGCAGCCGTCCCGGGACACCCCCGGGGAGGAACACTGAAGCTTTCTTT.

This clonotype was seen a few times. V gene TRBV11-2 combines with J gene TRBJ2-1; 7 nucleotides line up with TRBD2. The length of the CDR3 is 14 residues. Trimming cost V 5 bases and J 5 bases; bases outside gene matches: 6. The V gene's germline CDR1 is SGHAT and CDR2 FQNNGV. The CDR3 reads CASSLAGTNNEQFF. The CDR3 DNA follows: TGTGCCAGCAGCCTTGCCGGGACTAACAATGAGCAGTTCTTC.

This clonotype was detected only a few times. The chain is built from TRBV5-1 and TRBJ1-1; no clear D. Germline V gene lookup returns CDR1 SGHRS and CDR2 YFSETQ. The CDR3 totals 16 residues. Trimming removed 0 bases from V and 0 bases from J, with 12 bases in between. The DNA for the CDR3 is TGCGCCAGCAGCTTGGACGTCAGAGAGATGAACACTGAAGCTTTCTTT. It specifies CASSLDVREMNTEAFF.

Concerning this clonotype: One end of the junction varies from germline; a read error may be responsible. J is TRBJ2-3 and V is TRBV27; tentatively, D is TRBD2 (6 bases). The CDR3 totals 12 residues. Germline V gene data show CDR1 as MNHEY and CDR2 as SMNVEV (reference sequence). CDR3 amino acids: CVSSFGGDTQYF. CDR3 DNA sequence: TGTGTCAGCAGTTTTGGGGGGGATACGCAGTATTTT.

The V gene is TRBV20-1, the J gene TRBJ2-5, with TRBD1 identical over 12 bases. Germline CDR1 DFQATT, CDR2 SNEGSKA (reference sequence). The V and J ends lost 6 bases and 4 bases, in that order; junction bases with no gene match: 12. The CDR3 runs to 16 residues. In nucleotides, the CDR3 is TGCAGTGCAAAGAAAACGGGACAGGGGGCCCCAGAGACCCAGTACTTC. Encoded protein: CSAKKTGQGAPETQYF.

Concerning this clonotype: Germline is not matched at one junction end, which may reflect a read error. The CDR3 region is CASSQEAEQRNGHTF. The CDR3, as DNA: TGTGCCAGCAGCCAAGAAGCAGAACAGAGGAATGGCCACACCTTC. The V call is TRBV3-1, the J call TRBJ1-2; D uncertain. This CDR3 contains 15 residues. The V gene's germline CDR1 is LGHDT and CDR2 YNNKEL (reference sequence).

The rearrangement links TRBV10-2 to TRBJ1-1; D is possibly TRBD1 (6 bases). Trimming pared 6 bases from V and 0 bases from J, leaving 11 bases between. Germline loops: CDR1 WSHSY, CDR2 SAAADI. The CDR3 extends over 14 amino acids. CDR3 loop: CASRAGAMNTEAFF. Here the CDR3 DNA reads TGCGCCAGCAGAGCGGGGGCGATGAACACTGAAGCTTTCTTT.

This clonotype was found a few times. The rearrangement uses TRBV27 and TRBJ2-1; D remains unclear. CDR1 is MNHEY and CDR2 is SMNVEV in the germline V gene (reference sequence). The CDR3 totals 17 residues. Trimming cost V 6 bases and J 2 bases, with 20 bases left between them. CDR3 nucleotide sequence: TGTGCCAGCAGCCCTCCCACCGAACGCTGGCCCTACAATGAGCAGTTCTTC. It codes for CASSPPTERWPYNEQFF.

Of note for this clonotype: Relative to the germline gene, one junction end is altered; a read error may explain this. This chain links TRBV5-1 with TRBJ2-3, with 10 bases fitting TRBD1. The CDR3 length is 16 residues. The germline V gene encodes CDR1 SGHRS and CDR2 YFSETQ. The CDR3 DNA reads TGCGCCGGCAGCGAAACCGGGACAGGGGTTGGAGATACGCAGTATTTT. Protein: CAGSETGTGVGDTQYF.

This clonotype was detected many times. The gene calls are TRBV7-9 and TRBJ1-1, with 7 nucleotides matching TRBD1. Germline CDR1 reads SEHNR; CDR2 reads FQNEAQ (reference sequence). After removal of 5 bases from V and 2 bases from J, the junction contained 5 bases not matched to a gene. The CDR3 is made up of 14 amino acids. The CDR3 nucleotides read TGTGCCAGCAGCCCGACAGGGAAAAACACTGAAGCTTTCTTT. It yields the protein CASSPTGKNTEAFF.

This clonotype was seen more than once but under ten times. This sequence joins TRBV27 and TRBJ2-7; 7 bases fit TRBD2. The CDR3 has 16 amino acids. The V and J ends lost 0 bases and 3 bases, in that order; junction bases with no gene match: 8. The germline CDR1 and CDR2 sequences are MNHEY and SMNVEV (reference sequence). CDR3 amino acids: CASSLSSGTTVYEQYF. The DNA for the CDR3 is TGTGCCAGCAGTTTATCCTCCGGGACTACCGTCTACGAGCAGTACTTC.